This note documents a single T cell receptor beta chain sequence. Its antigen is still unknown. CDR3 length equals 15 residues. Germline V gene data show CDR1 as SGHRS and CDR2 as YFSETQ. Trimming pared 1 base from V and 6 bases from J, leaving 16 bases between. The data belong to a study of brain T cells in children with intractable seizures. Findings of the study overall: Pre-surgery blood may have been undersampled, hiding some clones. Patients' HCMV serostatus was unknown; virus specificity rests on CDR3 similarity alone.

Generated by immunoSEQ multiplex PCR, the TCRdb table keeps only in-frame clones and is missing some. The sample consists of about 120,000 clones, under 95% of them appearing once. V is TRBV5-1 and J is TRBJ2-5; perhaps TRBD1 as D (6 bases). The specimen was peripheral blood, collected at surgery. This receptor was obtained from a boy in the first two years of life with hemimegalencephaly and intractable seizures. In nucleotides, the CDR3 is TGCGCCAGCAGCTTGATAACAGGGTCGGGAAAGACCCAGTACTTC. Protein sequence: CASSLITGSGKTQYF.